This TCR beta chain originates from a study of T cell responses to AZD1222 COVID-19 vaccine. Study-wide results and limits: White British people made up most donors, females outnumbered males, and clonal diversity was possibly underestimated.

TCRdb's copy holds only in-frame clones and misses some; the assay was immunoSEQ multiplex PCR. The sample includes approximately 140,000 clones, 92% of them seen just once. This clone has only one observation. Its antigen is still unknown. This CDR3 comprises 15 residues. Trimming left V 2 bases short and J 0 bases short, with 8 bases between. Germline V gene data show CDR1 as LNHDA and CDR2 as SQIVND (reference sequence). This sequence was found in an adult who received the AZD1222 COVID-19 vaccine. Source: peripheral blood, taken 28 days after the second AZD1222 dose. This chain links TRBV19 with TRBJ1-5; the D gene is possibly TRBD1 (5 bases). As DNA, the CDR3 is TGTGCCAGTAGTATAACAGGCCTTAGCAATCAGCCCCAGCATTTT. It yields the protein CASSITGLSNQPQHF.